The 25 T cell receptor beta chains below were found in one sample sequenced in a study of shared clonotypes between healthy human individuals. Profiled with immunoSEQ multiplex PCR; TCRdb holds only in-frame clones, not every one. Here the sample spans 2 million or so clones, roughly 94% being singletons. CD45RO-negative, CCR7-selected cells formed the naive CD8 fraction, which excluded terminally differentiated effector memory CD45RA+ cells. Material: naive CD8+ T cells sorted from blood. Every receptor here comes from a man younger than 30 in good health.

V usage is TRBV1 and J usage is TRBJ2-1; the table's D call, TRBD2, has no DNA check behind it. TRBV1 represents a pseudogene. The CDR3 length is 17 residues. CDR3 DNA: TGCACCAGCGGGCTAGCGGGGGCACTGCGCAATAACAATGAGCAGTTCTTC. Residues: CTSGLAGALRNNNEQFF.

This chain links TRBV5-1 with TRBJ2-7; D might be TRBD2 (6 bases). Per the germline V gene, CDR1 is SGHRS and CDR2 is YFSETQ. V lost 0 bases and J 5 bases, leaving 12 bases between the germline ends. CDR3 length equals 14 residues. The CDR3 DNA reads as TGCGCCAGCAGCTTGGTGGGGGGTGTTGACGAGCAGTACTTC. Amino acid sequence: CASSLVGGVDEQYF. Using reference TRBV5-1 and TRBJ2-7 for the parts outside the CDR3, the full variable domain is KAGVTQTPRYLIKTRGQQVTLSCSPISGHRSVSWYQQTPGQGLQFLFEYFSETQRNKGNFPGRFSGRQFSNSRSEMNVSTLELGDSALYLCASSLVGGVDEQYFGPGTRLTVT.

In this sample, this clone turned up once. The chain recombines TRBV6-5 with TRBJ2-5, with 8 nucleotides matching TRBD1. J gave up 2 bases and V 6 bases, and 2 bases lay outside the gene matches. The CDR3 extends over 13 amino acids. Germline-derived CDR1 and CDR2 are MNHEY and SVGAGI. DNA for the CDR3: TGTGCCAGCAGGGACAGGGTGCAAGAGACCCAGTACTTC. Encoded protein: CASRDRVQETQYF.

The gene calls are TRBV11-2 and TRBJ2-1, with 14 bases lining up with TRBD2. Germline V gene sequence: CDR1 SGHAT, CDR2 FQNNGV. The J segment lost 12 bases and the V segment lost 0 bases, leaving 7 bases of the junction unmatched. The length of the CDR3 is 16 residues. DNA of the CDR3: TGTGCCAGCAGCTTAGATGGGACTAGCGGGGGCCTAGGGCAGTTCTTC. It is translated as CASSLDGTSGGLGQFF.

V and J are TRBV7-2 and TRBJ1-6; unclear D gene. V lost 1 base and J lost 0, with 10 bases in between. Germline loops: CDR1 SGHTA, CDR2 FQGNSA. This CDR3 contains 17 residues. In nucleotides, the CDR3 is TGTGCCAGCAGCTTAGGGGCGGAGTCCTCCTATAATTCACCCCTCCACTTT. Its protein is CASSLGAESSYNSPLHF.

V is TRBV10-3 and J is TRBJ1-4; weak D call: TRBD1 (5 bases). The V end was cut by 2 bases, the J end by 8 bases, with 12 bases between. The CDR3 totals 14 residues. Looked up from germline, CDR1 is ENHRY and CDR2 is SYGVKD. The CDR3 nucleotides are TGTGCCATCAGTGAGGTGGGGGATAGCGAAAAACTGTTTTTT. This encodes CAISEVGDSEKLFF.

The J gene is TRBJ2-7, the V gene TRBV27, with 10 bases that match TRBD2. The CDR3 is 14 residues long. J gave up 2 bases and V 7 bases, and 5 bases lay outside the gene matches. Germline lookup yields CDR1 MNHEY and CDR2 SMNVEV (reference sequence). The CDR3 coding sequence is TGTGCCAGCAATAGCGGGGGGACGCCCTACGAGCAGTACTTC. Amino acid sequence: CASNSGGTPYEQYF.

The J gene is TRBJ2-1, the V gene TRBV7-2; the match to TRBD2 covers 10 bases. J was trimmed by 4 bases and V by 6 bases; bases with no gene match: 9. Germline V gives CDR1 SGHTA, CDR2 FQGNSA. This CDR3 contains 16 residues. In DNA form, the CDR3 reads TGTGCCAGCAGGTCCCAAACTAGCGGGATATACAATGAGCAGTTCTTC. Its protein is CASRSQTSGIYNEQFF.

This clone has only a few counts. This same CDR3 is encoded by further DNA sequences in the sample. The V gene is TRBV5-6, the J gene TRBJ2-7; TRBD1 agrees at 8 bases. This CDR3 has 13 amino acids. CDR1 is SGHDT and CDR2 is YYEEEE in the germline V gene. Losses at the gene ends were 0 bases for V and 4 bases for J; bases not matched to a gene: 0. This chain's CDR3 is CASSLGTGYEQYF. The CDR3, as DNA: TGTGCCAGCAGCTTGGGGACAGGGTACGAGCAGTACTTC.

V gene TRBV9 combines with J gene TRBJ2-5, with TRBD2 matching over 13 bases. The germline V gene encodes CDR1 SGDLS and CDR2 YYNGEE. CDR3 size: 16 residues. V was pared by 4 bases and J by 4 bases, with 7 bases of the junction left unmatched. Here the CDR3 DNA reads TGTGCCAGCAGCACTGGACTAGCGGGGGAGAGAGAGACCCAGTACTTC. It codes for CASSTGLAGERETQYF.

V and J are TRBV11-2 and TRBJ2-7; 8 nucleotides line up with TRBD1. With V trimmed by 5 bases and J by 3 bases, 3 bases remained unmatched. Germline V gene data show CDR1 as SGHAT and CDR2 as FQNNGV. CDR3 length: 13 amino acids. CDR3 coding DNA: TGTGCCAGCAGCCATGACAGGGGCTACGAGCAGTACTTC. The encoded protein is CASSHDRGYEQYF.

The chain couples TRBV4-2 to TRBJ2-7; no clear D gene. CDR3 length: 16 amino acids. The V gene lost 0 bases and the J gene lost 3 bases, with 15 bases spanning the gap. The germline CDR1 and CDR2 sequences are LGHNA and YNFKEQ. The CDR3 DNA reads TGTGCCAGCAGCCAAGAAGGGAACTCCGCTGTCTACGAGCAGTACTTC. This gives the protein CASSQEGNSAVYEQYF.

This rearrangement joins TRBV19 to TRBJ1-6; 8 bases line up with TRBD1. V lost 5 bases and J lost 10; bases outside the gene matches: 7. This CDR3 has 14 residues. From germline, CDR1 is LNHDA and CDR2 SQIVND (reference sequence). CDR3 protein: CASSPRQGRSPLHF. CDR3 sequence (DNA): TGTGCCAGTAGTCCCCGACAGGGGAGATCACCCCTCCACTTT.

V and J are TRBV2 and TRBJ2-5; 8 bases are shared with TRBD1. The J segment lost 4 bases and the V segment lost 5 bases, leaving 6 bases of the junction unmatched. Looked up from germline, CDR1 is SNHLY and CDR2 is FYNNEI. This CDR3 contains 14 residues. The CDR3 DNA sequence: TGTGCCAGCAGTTGGGTAGACAGGGGAGAGACCCAGTACTTC. It specifies CASSWVDRGETQYF.

On this clone itself: This same CDR3 is encoded by further DNA sequences in the sample. This sequence joins TRBV19 and TRBJ2-5; D is possibly TRBD2 (5 bases). Trimming stripped 6 bases from V and 5 bases from J, with 13 bases between. Per the germline V gene, CDR1 is LNHDA and CDR2 is SQIVND (reference sequence). The CDR3 is made up of 13 amino acids. CDR3: CASSLIGGETQYF. The CDR3, as DNA: TGTGCCAGTAGCCTAATCGGCGGGGAGACCCAGTACTTC.

Note on this clone: Other nucleotide sequences in the sample specify the same CDR3. The chain combines TRBV30 with TRBJ2-7; the match to TRBD1 covers 8 bases. CDR3 length: 14 amino acids. Trimming took 0 bases from V and 5 from J; bases not matched to a gene: 6. Per germline, CDR1 GTSNPN and CDR2 SVGIG (reference sequence). CDR3 nucleotides: TGTGCCTGGAGTGTCGGTCAGGGGGCCGACGAGCAGTACTTC. Its translation is CAWSVGQGADEQYF.

CDR3 sequence: CAWSSAGDGPQHF. The CDR3 coding sequence is TGTGCCTGGAGTTCGGCAGGTGACGGGCCCCAGCATTTT. V is TRBV30 and J is TRBJ1-5, with D unresolved. This CDR3 has 13 amino acids. Looked up from germline, CDR1 is GTSNPN and CDR2 is SVGIG (reference sequence). Trimming took 2 bases from V and 9 from J, leaving 14 bases between them.

J is TRBJ2-7 and V is TRBV6-5; TRBD1 matches at 9 bases. CDR3 size: 15 residues. The V segment lost 0 bases and the J segment 5 bases; nucleotides outside the gene matches: 5. Germline V gene sequence: CDR1 MNHEY, CDR2 SVGAGI. CDR3 sequence reads: CASSYSEGDRDEQYF. The CDR3 coding sequence is TGTGCCAGCAGTTACTCAGAGGGGGACAGGGACGAGCAGTACTTC.

The chain has TRBV5-1 and TRBJ1-1, with D tentatively TRBD1 (5 bases). V was shortened by 2 bases and J by 1 base, with 9 bases between the two germline ends. This CDR3 comprises 14 residues. The germline V gene encodes CDR1 SGHRS and CDR2 YFSETQ. CDR3: CASSLGQENTEAFF. The CDR3 coding sequence is TGCGCCAGCAGCTTAGGACAAGAGAACACTGAAGCTTTCTTT.

The chain couples TRBV2 to TRBJ1-6; 7 bases match TRBD1. V was pared by 8 bases and J by 4 bases, with 11 bases of the junction left unmatched. The CDR3 contains 16 residues. CDR1 and CDR2 (germline): SNHLY, FYNNEI. CDR3 protein: CASGTSGQDYNSPLHF. The CDR3 region has the DNA TGTGCCAGCGGAACTTCCGGACAGGATTATAATTCACCCCTCCACTTT.

The chain is built from TRBV11-2 and TRBJ2-1; the D is unclear. The V gene's germline CDR1 is SGHAT and CDR2 FQNNGV. Deletions cut 1 base from V and 7 bases from J, with 8 bases between. This CDR3 is 13 amino acids long. CDR3 sequence reads: CASSLALANEQFF. The CDR3 nucleotides are TGTGCCAGCAGCTTAGCCTTGGCAAATGAGCAGTTCTTC.

The J gene is TRBJ2-3, the V gene TRBV7-2; TRBD2 agrees at 9 bases. Trimming cost V 3 bases and J 0 bases; bases outside gene matches: 1. The CDR3 contains 15 residues. Germline V gene lookup returns CDR1 SGHTA and CDR2 FQGNSA. In DNA form, the CDR3 reads TGTGCCAGCAGCTTTAGCGGGGGTAGCACAGATACGCAGTATTTT. Protein sequence: CASSFSGGSTDTQYF.

This chain uses TRBV7-9 with TRBJ2-5; 7 bases match TRBD1. The CDR3 loop spans 11 amino acids. Germline loops: CDR1 SEHNR, CDR2 FQNEAQ (reference sequence). V dropped 3 bases and J dropped 13; count of bases not matched to a gene: 5. The CDR3 DNA sequence: TGTGCCAGCAGCTTGAGACAGGGTACGTACTTC. Its protein product is CASSLRQGTYF. The full variable domain, completed using reference TRBV7-9 and TRBJ2-5, is DTGVSQNPRHKITKRGQNVTFRCDPISEHNRLYWYRQTLGQGPEFLTYFQNEAQLEKSRLLSDRFSAERPKGSFSTLEIQRTEQGDSAMYLCASSLRQGTYFGPGTRLLVL.

The V and J genes are TRBV6-5 and TRBJ2-7; D may be TRBD1 or TRBD2 (5 bases each). The germline gives CDR1 MNHEY, CDR2 SVGAGI. Trimming took off 8 bases at V and 0 bases at J, with 17 bases between the two ends. The CDR3 sequence is 15 residues long. The CDR3 protein is CASSTTGPSSYEQYF. DNA for the CDR3: TGTGCCAGCTCTACCACGGGGCCCAGCTCCTACGAGCAGTACTTC.

This clone showed up just a few times. V usage is TRBV29-1 and J usage is TRBJ2-3; TRBD2 aligns across 8 bases. This CDR3 contains 15 residues. The junction had 8 bases not matched to a gene; V was cut back by 2 bases and J by 4 bases. Germline values: CDR1 SQVTM, CDR2 ANQGSEA. CDR3 in DNA: TGCAGCGTTGAATGGGACGGGGGGGCCTCAGATACGCAGTATTTT. This sequence encodes CSVEWDGGASDTQYF.